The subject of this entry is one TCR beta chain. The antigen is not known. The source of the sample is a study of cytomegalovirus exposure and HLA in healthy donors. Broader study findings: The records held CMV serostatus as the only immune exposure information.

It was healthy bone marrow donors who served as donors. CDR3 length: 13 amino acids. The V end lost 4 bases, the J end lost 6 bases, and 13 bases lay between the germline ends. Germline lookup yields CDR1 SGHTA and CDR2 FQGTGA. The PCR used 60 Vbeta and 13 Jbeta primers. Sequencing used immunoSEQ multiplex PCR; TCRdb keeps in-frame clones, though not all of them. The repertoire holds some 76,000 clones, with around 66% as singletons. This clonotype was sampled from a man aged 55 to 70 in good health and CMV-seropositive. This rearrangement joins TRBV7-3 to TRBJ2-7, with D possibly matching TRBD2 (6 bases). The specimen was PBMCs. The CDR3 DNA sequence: TGTGCCAGCAGCTCCTCAACTAGCTCCGAGCAGTACTTC. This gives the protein CASSSSTSSEQYF.